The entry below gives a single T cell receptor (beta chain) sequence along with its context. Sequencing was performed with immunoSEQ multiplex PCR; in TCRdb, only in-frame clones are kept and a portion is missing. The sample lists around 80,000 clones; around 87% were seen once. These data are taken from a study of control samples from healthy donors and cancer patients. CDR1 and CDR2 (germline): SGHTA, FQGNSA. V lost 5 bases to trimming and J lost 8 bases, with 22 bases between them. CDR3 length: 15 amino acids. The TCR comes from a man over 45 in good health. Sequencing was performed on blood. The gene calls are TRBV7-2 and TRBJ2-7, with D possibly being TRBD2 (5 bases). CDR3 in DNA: TGTGCCAGCAGCAAACTAGGAGGAAAGTCGGAAAAGCAGTACTTC. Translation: CASSKLGGKSEKQYF.